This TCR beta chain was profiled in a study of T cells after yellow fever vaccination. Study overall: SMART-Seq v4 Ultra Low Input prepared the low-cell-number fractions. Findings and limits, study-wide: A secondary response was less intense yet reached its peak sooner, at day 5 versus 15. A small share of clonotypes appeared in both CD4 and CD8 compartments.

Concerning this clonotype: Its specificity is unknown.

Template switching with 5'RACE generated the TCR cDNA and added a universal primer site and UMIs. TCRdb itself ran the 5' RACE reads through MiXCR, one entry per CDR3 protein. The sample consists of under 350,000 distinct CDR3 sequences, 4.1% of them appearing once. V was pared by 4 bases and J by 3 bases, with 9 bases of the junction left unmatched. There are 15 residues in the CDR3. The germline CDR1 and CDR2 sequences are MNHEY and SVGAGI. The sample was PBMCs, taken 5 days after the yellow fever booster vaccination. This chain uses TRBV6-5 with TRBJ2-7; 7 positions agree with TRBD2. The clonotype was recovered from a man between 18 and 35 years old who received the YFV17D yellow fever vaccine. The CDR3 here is CASSSPRTSHYEQYF. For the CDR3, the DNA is TGTGCCAGCAGTTCCCCCCGGACTAGTCACTACGAGCAGTACTTC.